This T cell receptor beta chain was found in a study of PD-1 blockade in mismatch repair-deficient tumors. Overall study: All were previously treated, progressing patients with approximately 12 mismatch repair-deficient cancer types.

This CDR3 contains 16 residues. Germline loops: CDR1 GTSNPN, CDR2 SVGIG (reference sequence). Trimming took 2 bases from V and 3 from J, leaving 14 bases between them. The study's findings and limits: Rapid post-treatment expansion, then contraction, generally preceding radiologic response, marked tumor-resident clones.

Every patient had mismatch repair deficiency by PCR or immunohistochemistry. TCRs were sequenced from a few patients responding to pembrolizumab. Sequencing used immunoSEQ multiplex PCR; TCRdb keeps in-frame clones, though not all of them. Altogether some 130,000 clones are present, 88% being singletons, with the ten largest covering around 11%. About this clone: What it binds is unknown.

Sequenced here: peripheral blood, sampled 70 to 73 weeks after starting pembrolizumab. V usage is TRBV30 and J usage is TRBJ2-6; tentatively, D is TRBD1 or TRBD2 (6 bases each). This TCR came from an adult with mismatch repair-deficient cancer. DNA for the CDR3: TGTGCCTGGAGTCAGGGGAGGAAAAATGGGGCCAACGTCCTGACTTTC. Protein: CAWSQGRKNGANVLTF.